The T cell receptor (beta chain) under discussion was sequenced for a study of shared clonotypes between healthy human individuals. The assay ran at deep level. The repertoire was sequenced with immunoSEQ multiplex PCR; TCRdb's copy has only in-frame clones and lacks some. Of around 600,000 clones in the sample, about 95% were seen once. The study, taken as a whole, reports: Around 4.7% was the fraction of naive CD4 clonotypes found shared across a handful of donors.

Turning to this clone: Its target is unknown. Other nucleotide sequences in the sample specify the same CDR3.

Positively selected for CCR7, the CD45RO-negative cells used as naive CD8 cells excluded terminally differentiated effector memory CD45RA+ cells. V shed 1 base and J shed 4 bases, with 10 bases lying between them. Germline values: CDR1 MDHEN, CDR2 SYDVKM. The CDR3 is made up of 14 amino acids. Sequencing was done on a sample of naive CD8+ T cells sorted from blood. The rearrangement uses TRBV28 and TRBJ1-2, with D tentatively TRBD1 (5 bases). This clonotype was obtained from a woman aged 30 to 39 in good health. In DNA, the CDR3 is TGTGCCAGCAGTTTATTTCGGGGCGGCTATGGCTACACCTTC. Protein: CASSLFRGGYGYTF.